The 2 T cell receptor beta chains in this list originate from one sample, sequenced in a study of blood T cell repertoires in COVID-19. TCRdb's table, derived via immunoSEQ multiplex PCR, lists solely in-frame clones and lacks some. Of roughly 300,000 clones listed, approximately 90% are singletons. What was sequenced was PBMCs or T cells enriched from blood (not recorded which). Every receptor here comes from a woman between 40 and 50 years old with acute COVID-19.

This clone is a singleton in its sample. The rearrangement uses TRBV27 and TRBJ2-7; 11 positions match TRBD2. This CDR3 has 15 residues. Germline CDR1 reads MNHEY; CDR2 reads SMNVEV (reference sequence). The trim removed 5 bases at V and 2 bases at J, leaving 5 bases unmatched. DNA of the CDR3: TGTGCCAGCAGTCCGGGACTAGCGGACCCCTACGAGCAGTACTTC. Its translation is CASSPGLADPYEQYF.

This clone was counted a single time. V gene TRBV19 combines with J gene TRBJ2-2; TRBD2 aligns across 10 bases. The CDR3 contains 20 residues. The J segment lost 2 bases and the V segment lost 5 bases, leaving 17 bases of the junction unmatched. Germline CDR1 LNHDA, CDR2 SQIVND (reference sequence). CDR3 DNA sequence: TGTGCCAGTAGTCTCCTAAAGGTAGCGGGGGGCCAAACCAACACCGGGGAGCTGTTTTTT. Its translation: CASSLLKVAGGQTNTGELFF.